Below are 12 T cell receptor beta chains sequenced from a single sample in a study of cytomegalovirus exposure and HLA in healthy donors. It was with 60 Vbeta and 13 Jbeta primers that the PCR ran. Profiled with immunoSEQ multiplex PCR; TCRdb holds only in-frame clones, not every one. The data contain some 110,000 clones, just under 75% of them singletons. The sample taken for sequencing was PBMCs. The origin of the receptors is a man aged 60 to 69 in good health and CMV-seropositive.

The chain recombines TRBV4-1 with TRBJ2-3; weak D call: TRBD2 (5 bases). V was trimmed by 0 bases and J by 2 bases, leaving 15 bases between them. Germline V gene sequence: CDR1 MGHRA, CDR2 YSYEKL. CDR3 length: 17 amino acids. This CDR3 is CASSQDQGREITDTQYF. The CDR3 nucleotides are TGCGCCAGCAGCCAAGATCAAGGACGGGAAATCACAGATACGCAGTATTTT.

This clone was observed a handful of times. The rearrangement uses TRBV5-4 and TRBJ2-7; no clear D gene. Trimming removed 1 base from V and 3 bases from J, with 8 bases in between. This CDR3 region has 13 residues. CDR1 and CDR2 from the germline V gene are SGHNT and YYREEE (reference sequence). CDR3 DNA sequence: TGTGCCAGCAGCTTGCCAGGAATCTACGAGCAGTACTTC. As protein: CASSLPGIYEQYF.

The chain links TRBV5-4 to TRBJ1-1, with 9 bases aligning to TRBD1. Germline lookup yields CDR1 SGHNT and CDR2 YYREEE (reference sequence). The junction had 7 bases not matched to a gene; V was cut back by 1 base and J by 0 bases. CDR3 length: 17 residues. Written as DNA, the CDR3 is TGTGCCAGCAGCTTGCCCGGGACAGGGTATATGAACACTGAAGCTTTCTTT. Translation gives CASSLPGTGYMNTEAFF.

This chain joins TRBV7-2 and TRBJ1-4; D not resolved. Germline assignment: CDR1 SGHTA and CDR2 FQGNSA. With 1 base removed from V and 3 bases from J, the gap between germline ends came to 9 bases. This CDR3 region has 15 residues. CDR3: CASSLGVHSNEKLFF. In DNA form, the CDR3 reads TGTGCCAGCAGCTTAGGTGTTCACTCTAATGAAAAACTGTTTTTT.

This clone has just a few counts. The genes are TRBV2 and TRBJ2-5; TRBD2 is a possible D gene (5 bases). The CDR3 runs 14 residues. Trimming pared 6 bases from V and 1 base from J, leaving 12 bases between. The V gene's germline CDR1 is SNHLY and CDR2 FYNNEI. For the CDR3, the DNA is TGTGCCAGCAGCCCAAACCGGGGCCAAGAGACCCAGTACTTC. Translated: CASSPNRGQETQYF.

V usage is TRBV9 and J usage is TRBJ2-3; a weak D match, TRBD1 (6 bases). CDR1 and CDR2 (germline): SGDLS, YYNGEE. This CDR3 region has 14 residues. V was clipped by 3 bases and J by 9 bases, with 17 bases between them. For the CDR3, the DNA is TGTGCCAGCAGCGCCGACCCGAGGGGGTACACGCAGTATTTT. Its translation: CASSADPRGYTQYF.

The CDR3 loop is CASSENGGGSYEQYF. CDR3 coding DNA: TGTGCCAGCAGTGAAAATGGGGGGGGCTCCTACGAGCAGTACTTC. The chain uses TRBV25-1 and TRBJ2-5; TRBD2 agrees at 7 bases. Near its end, the DNA agrees better with TRBJ2-7, so the J call may be wrong. The germline gives CDR1 MGHDK, CDR2 SYGVNS. The CDR3 loop spans 15 amino acids.

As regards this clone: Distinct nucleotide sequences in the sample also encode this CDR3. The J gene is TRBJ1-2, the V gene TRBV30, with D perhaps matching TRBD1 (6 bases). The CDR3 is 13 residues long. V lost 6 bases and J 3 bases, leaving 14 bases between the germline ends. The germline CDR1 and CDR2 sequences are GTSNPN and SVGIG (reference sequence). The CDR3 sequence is CACPPPGDYGYTF. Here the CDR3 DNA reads TGTGCCTGCCCCCCTCCAGGGGACTATGGCTACACCTTC.

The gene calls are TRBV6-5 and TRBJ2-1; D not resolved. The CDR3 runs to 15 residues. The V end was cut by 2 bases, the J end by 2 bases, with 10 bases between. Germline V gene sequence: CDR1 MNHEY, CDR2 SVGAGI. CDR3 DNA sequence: TGTGCCAGCAGTTACGAGCGTTTCCCCTACAATGAGCAGTTCTTC. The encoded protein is CASSYERFPYNEQFF.

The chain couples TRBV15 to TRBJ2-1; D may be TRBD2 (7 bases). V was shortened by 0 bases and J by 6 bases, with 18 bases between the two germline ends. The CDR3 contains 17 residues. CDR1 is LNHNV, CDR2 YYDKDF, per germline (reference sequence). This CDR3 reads CATSRDLGGPYGNEQFF. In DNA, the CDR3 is TGTGCCACCAGCAGAGACCTGGGGGGGCCTTATGGCAATGAGCAGTTCTTC.

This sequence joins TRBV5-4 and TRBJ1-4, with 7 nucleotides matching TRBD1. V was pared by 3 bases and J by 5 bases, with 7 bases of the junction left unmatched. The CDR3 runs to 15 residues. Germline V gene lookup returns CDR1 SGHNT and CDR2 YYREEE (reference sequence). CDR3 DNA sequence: TGTGCCAGCAGCTCCTCGGGACAGCCAAATGAAAAACTGTTTTTT. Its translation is CASSSSGQPNEKLFF.

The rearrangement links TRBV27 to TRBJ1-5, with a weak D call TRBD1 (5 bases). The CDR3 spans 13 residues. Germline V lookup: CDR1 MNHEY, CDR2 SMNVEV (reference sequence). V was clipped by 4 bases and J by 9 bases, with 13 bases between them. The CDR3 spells CASSWKRDRPQHF. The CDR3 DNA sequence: TGTGCCAGCAGTTGGAAACGTGACAGGCCCCAGCATTTT.